The 15 T cell receptor beta chains given below trace back to one sample, sequenced in a study of blood T cell repertoires in COVID-19. The repertoire was sequenced with immunoSEQ multiplex PCR; TCRdb's copy has only in-frame clones and lacks some. The sample consists of about 120,000 clones, more than 80% of them appearing once. The source material was peripheral blood. These receptors were taken from a man aged 35 to 55 with acute or convalescent COVID-19.

The V and J genes are TRBV18 and TRBJ1-2; D remains ambiguous. CDR1 KGHSH and CDR2 LQKENI come from the germline V gene. This CDR3 is 13 amino acids long. The V gene lost 6 bases and the J gene lost 4 bases, with 12 bases spanning the gap. The CDR3 reads CASSPGERYGYTF. In DNA form, the CDR3 reads TGTGCCAGCTCCCCCGGGGAGCGCTATGGCTACACCTTC.

This clone was counted only a few times. The rearrangement joins TRBV9 to TRBJ2-2; 11 bases fit TRBD2. V lost 4 bases and J lost 2; bases outside the gene matches: 7. CDR3 length equals 17 residues. Germline V CDR1 and CDR2: SGDLS, YYNGEE. The CDR3 DNA is TGTGCCAGCAGCCCTAGCGGGGGGCACAAAAACACCGGGGAGCTGTTTTTT. Amino acid sequence: CASSPSGGHKNTGELFF.

This clone has just one count. The rearrangement links TRBV5-8 to TRBJ1-1; no definite D call. The germline V and J ends were trimmed by 0 bases and 4 bases, with 10 bases remaining between them. The CDR3 is 14 residues long. Germline V CDR1 and CDR2: SGHTS, YDEGEE. The CDR3 DNA reads TGTGCCAGCAGCTTGGGTCTTTGGCCCACTGAAGCTTTCTTT. Amino acid sequence: CASSLGLWPTEAFF.

V is TRBV7-4 and J is TRBJ2-7, with a possible D match to TRBD2 (6 bases). Germline CDR1 and CDR2: SGHVT and SQSDAQ. The CDR3 contains 14 residues. Trimming pared 10 bases from V and 3 bases from J, leaving 19 bases between. CDR3 residues: CANQSWGVGYEQYF. The CDR3, as DNA: TGTGCCAACCAATCGTGGGGGGTAGGCTACGAGCAGTACTTC.

The chain combines TRBV6-4 with TRBJ2-1; 14 positions match TRBD2. Germline CDR1 and CDR2: MRHNA and SNTAGT. V was pared by 0 bases and J by 6 bases, with 1 base of the junction left unmatched. This CDR3 comprises 16 residues. This chain's CDR3 is CASSDSGTSGGNEQFF. In DNA form, the CDR3 reads TGTGCCAGCAGTGACTCCGGGACTAGCGGGGGCAATGAGCAGTTCTTC.

V is TRBV19 and J is TRBJ2-1; TRBD1 might be the D (5 bases). Germline V CDR1 and CDR2: LNHDA, SQIVND (reference sequence). V lost 2 bases to trimming and J lost 5 bases, with 7 bases between them. This CDR3 has 13 residues. The CDR3 here is CASSITRDNEQFF. CDR3 coding DNA: TGTGCCAGTAGTATAACCAGGGACAATGAGCAGTTCTTC.

The chain is built from TRBV4-1 and TRBJ1-1; 7 nucleotides align to TRBD1. Germline CDR1 MGHRA, CDR2 YSYEKL. This CDR3 has 15 residues. V lost 3 bases and J lost 0; bases outside the gene matches: 4. CDR3 region: CASSHTQGLNTEAFF. In nucleotides, the CDR3 is TGCGCCAGCAGCCATACACAGGGGCTGAACACTGAAGCTTTCTTT.

V and J are TRBV5-6 and TRBJ1-2; 9 bases align to TRBD1. With 4 bases clipped from V and 4 bases from J, the junction kept 5 bases outside the gene matches. In germline, CDR1 is SGHDT, CDR2 YYEEEE. This CDR3 has 14 residues. The CDR3 spells CASSRDRAAYGYTF. The DNA for the CDR3 is TGTGCCAGCAGCAGGGACAGGGCTGCCTATGGCTACACCTTC.

The V call is TRBV29-1, the J call TRBJ1-2, with D tentatively TRBD1 (6 bases). Germline CDR1 and CDR2: SQVTM and ANQGSEA. The CDR3 length is 12 residues. Deletions cut 7 bases from V and 5 bases from J, with 14 bases between. The CDR3 reads CSAGEGGYGYTF. As DNA, the CDR3 is TGCAGCGCTGGGGAGGGGGGATATGGCTACACCTTC.

The rearrangement uses TRBV4-2 and TRBJ2-3; 7 bases are shared with TRBD2. V trimming: 4 bases; J trimming: 1 base; junction bases outside the gene matches: 8. Germline lookup yields CDR1 LGHNA and CDR2 YNFKEQ. The CDR3 consists of 16 residues. The CDR3 nucleotides are TGTGCCAGCAGCCCAGCTAGCGGAGGAGGCACAGATACGCAGTATTTT. This translates into CASSPASGGGTDTQYF.

CDR3 in DNA: TGTGCCAGCAGGCCCGATTCGCGCCCCGTTCAGTACTTC. The encoded protein is CASRPDSRPVQYF. The chain is built from TRBV12-3 or TRBV12-4 and TRBJ2-4; D call uncertain. The CDR3 runs 13 residues. V gave up 6 bases and J gave up 11 bases, with 17 bases separating them.

This chain joins TRBV9 and TRBJ2-3; 9 positions agree with TRBD2. CDR1 SGDLS and CDR2 YYNGEE come from the germline V gene. CDR3 length: 18 residues. Trimming took 1 base from V and 1 from J; bases not matched to a gene: 10. CDR3 in DNA: TGTGCCAGCAGCGTATCGGGGGCTAGCGGGGACGGCACAGATACGCAGTATTTT. Translation: CASSVSGASGDGTDTQYF.

This rearrangement joins TRBV5-8 to TRBJ1-2; TRBD1 agrees at 8 bases. Germline loops: CDR1 SGHTS, CDR2 YDEGEE. The CDR3 length is 14 residues. Trimming removed 1 base from V and 8 bases from J; junction bases left unmatched: 7. The CDR3 DNA sequence: TGTGCCAGCAGCTTGCTGGGACAGGTTGAGGGCTACACCTTC. Its translation: CASSLLGQVEGYTF.

The rearrangement uses TRBV11-2 and TRBJ2-3; D unresolved. Trimming shortened V by 5 bases and J by 2 bases, and 5 bases separated the two germline ends. Germline CDR1 is SGHAT and CDR2 is FQNNGV. The CDR3 sequence is 12 residues long. Written as DNA, the CDR3 is TGTGCCAGCAGCCCCTCCACAGATACGCAGTATTTT. This gives the protein CASSPSTDTQYF. Variable domain in full (rest from reference TRBV11-2 and TRBJ2-3): EAGVAQSPRYKIIEKRQSVAFWCNPISGHATLYWYQQILGQGPKLLIQFQNNGVVDDSQLPKDRFSAERLKGVDSTLKIQPAKLEDSAVYLCASSPSTDTQYFGPGTRLTVL.

This clone was seen once. The rearrangement joins TRBV7-2 to TRBJ2-1, with 8 positions matching TRBD1. The ends lost 0 bases at V and 7 bases at J; junction bases unmatched: 5. Germline V lookup: CDR1 SGHTA, CDR2 FQGNSA. The CDR3 contains 15 residues. The CDR3 is CASSLAQGATNEQFF. The CDR3 nucleotides are TGTGCCAGCAGCTTAGCCCAGGGGGCGACGAATGAGCAGTTCTTC.